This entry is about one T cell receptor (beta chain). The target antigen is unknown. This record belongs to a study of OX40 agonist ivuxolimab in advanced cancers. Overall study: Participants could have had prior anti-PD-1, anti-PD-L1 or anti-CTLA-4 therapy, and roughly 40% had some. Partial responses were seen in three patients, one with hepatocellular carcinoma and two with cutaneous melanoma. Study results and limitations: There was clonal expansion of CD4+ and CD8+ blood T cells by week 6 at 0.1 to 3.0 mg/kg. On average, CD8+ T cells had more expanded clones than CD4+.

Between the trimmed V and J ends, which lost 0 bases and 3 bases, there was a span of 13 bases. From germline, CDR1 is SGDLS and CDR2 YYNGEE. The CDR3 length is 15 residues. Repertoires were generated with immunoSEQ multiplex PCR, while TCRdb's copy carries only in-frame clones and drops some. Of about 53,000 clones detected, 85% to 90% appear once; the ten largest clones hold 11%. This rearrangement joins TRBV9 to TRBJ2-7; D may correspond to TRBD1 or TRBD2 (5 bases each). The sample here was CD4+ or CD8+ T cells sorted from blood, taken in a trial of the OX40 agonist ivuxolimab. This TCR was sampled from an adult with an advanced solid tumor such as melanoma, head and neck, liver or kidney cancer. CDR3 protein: CASSVAGSWDYEQYF. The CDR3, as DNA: TGTGCCAGCAGCGTAGCAGGGAGCTGGGACTACGAGCAGTACTTC.